Sequencing of this TCR beta chain was carried out in a study of cytomegalovirus exposure and HLA in healthy donors. PCR involved 60 Vbeta and 13 Jbeta primers. Per the study methods: It was a later analysis that counted about 80 million unique TCR beta chains, of which around 11 million were shared. The assay was immunoSEQ multiplex PCR, and TCRdb's table has in-frame clones only and misses some. D and trimming come from the DNA, and the V and J calls and clone size come from that table. The sample shows 120,000 or so clones, around 85% of them seen only once. Study findings and constraints: Several of the most significant clusters were apparently associated with common viral pathogens in a later analysis. Most TCR sequences proved rare, with some public TCRs found in many donors. Sequencing probably produced one cluster of sequence variants that were highly shared.

About this clone: Its antigen is not identified.

The sample taken for sequencing was PBMCs. The receptor was isolated from a man aged 35 to 55 in good health and CMV-seronegative.

DNA for the CDR3: TGTGCCAGCAGCCACAGGGGTACCACCGGGGAGCTGTTTTTT. Translated, it gives CASSHRGTTGELFF. The rearrangement joins TRBV11-1 to TRBJ2-2; TRBD1 matches 7 bases. J was trimmed by 4 bases and V by 5 bases; bases with no gene match: 4. From germline, CDR1 is SGHAT and CDR2 FQDESV (reference sequence). CDR3 length equals 14 residues.